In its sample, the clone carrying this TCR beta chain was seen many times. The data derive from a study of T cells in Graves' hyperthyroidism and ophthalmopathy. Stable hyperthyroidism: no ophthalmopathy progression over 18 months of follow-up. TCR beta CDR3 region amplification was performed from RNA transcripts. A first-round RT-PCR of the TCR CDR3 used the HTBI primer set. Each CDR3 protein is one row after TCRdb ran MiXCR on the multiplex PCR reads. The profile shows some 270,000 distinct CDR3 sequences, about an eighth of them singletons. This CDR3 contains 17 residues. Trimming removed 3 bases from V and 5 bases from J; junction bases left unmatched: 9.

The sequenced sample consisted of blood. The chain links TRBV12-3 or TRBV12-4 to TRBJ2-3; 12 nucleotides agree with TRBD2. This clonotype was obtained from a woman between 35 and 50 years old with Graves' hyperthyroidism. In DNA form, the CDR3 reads TGTGCCAGCAGTTTTTCGGCTAGCGGGAGGGATCGAGATACGCAGTATTTT. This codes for CASSFSASGRDRDTQYF.